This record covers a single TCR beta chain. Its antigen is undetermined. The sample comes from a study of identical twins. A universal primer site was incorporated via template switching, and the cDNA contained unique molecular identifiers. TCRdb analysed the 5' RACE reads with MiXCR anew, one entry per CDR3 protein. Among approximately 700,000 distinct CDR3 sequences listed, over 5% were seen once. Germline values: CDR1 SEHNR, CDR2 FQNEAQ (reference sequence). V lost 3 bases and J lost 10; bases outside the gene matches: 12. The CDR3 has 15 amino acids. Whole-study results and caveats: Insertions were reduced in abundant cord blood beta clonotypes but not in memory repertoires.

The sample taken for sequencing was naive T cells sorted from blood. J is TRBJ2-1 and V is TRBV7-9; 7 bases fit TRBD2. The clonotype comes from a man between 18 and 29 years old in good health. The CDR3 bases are TGTGCCAGCAGCTTGGGCTGGGGGGAGGGCCTGGAGCAGTTCTTC. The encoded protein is CASSLGWGEGLEQFF.